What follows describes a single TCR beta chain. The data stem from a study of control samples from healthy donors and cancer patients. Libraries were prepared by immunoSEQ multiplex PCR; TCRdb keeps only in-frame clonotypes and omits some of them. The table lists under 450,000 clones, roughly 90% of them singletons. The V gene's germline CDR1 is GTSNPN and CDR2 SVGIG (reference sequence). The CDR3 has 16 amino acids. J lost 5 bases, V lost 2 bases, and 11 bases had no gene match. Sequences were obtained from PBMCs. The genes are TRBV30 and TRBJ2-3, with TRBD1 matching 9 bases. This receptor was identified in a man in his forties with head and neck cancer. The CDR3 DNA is TGTGCCTGGAGTCTAACACGACAGGGGGTGGGAGATACGCAGTATTTT. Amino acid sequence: CAWSLTRQGVGDTQYF.